Listed below are T cell receptor beta chains from one sample, sequenced in a study of graft-versus-host responses after intestinal transplantation. The table came from immunoSEQ multiplex PCR; TCRdb's copy has only in-frame clones and leaves some out. The sample consists of about 90,000 clones, 88% of them appearing once. These receptors have no known antigen. Source: unstimulated CD4+ T cells sorted from spleen or lymph node cells, taken before transplant. The receptors here all came from a human donor who was the organ donor for an intestinal transplant. Each CDR3 is given with its conserved first and last residue.

CDR3aa	v_gene	j_gene
CASSPGHSSNYGYTF	TRBV6-4	TRBJ1-2
CASSTGQAEAFF	TRBV18	TRBJ1-1
CASSLEGLARLNEQFF	TRBV5-6	TRBJ2-1
CASSLTSGRANNEQFF	TRBV7-9	TRBJ2-1
CASSGSGLAGKNIQYF	TRBV27	TRBJ2-4
CASSLLSRGNYGYTF	TRBV28	TRBJ1-2
CASSEVGTAHSNQPQHF	TRBV6-1	TRBJ1-5
CASGTRGARNTIYF	TRBV6-1	TRBJ1-3
CASSFRSGKANYGYTF	TRBV9	TRBJ1-2
CASSVSAGTDNRPQHF	TRBV9	TRBJ1-5
CASTDRDTQYF	TRBV28	TRBJ2-3
CASSLEGGPSYNEQFF	TRBV5-1	TRBJ2-1
CASSLISGGSFGELFF	TRBV5-1	TRBJ2-2
CASSQRPGTSVSYEQYF	TRBV4-2	TRBJ2-7
CASSADRVVYEQYF	TRBV7-2	TRBJ2-7
CASSQESGGIISYEQYF	TRBV4-1	TRBJ2-7
CASSQAGTGGFKEFF	TRBV23-1	TRBJ2-1
CASSRPEGTVSF	TRBV7-2	TRBJ2-4
CASSLTTPPRETQYF	TRBV5-1	TRBJ2-5
CASSEFSPGDGNTIYF	TRBV25-1	TRBJ1-3
CASRQTAGGHNEQFF	TRBV11-2	TRBJ2-1
CASSQGKLAGYEQYF	TRBV4-1	TRBJ2-7
CASSIGQYTDTQYF	TRBV5-5	TRBJ2-3
CASSQDGAGGTYNEQFF	TRBV4-1	TRBJ2-1
CASSLYYNQPQHF	TRBV27	TRBJ1-5
CASSPSQAGFYEQYF	TRBV9	TRBJ2-7
CASSWGLAGRTFGEQYF	TRBV5-1	TRBJ2-7
CATAGTRVDTQYF	TRBV2	TRBJ2-3
CARATGKETQYF	TRBV21-1	TRBJ2-5
CASSFRQGWMNTEAFF	TRBV27	TRBJ1-1
CASSLLAGGNTGELFF	TRBV7-3	TRBJ2-2
CASSLVSGSYEQFF	TRBV7-3	TRBJ2-1
CASSQGLNEKLFF	TRBV14	TRBJ1-4
CASSVVGGRAYNEQFF	TRBV9	TRBJ2-1
CASSPAGTANYNEQFF	TRBV5-1	TRBJ2-1
CASSPTEGTGELFF	TRBV18	TRBJ2-2
CSVVTPGTGAAQHF	TRBV29-1	TRBJ1-5
CASSWRGQSFFNEQFF	TRBV11-3	TRBJ2-1
CASSFGGGPYNEQFF	TRBV7-7	TRBJ2-1
CASSLDLPGSLFGYTF	TRBV5-5	TRBJ1-2
CASQDRLTNTGELFF	TRBV27	TRBJ2-2
CASSYDRGGRETQYF	TRBV27	TRBJ2-5
CASGPSGMSAFF	TRBV28	TRBJ1-1
CASSLRLAGAYEQYF	TRBV5-6	TRBJ2-7
CASSPSLGQASGTGELFF	TRBV11-3	TRBJ2-2
CASRPPSGLRDGYTF	TRBV27	TRBJ1-2
CASSLSFNGGTELFF	TRBV11-2	TRBJ2-2
CASRGGYSSYEQYF	TRBV6-1	TRBJ2-7
CASSLRGVGYEQYF	TRBV7-2	TRBJ2-7
CASSKVVRRFSQPQHF	TRBV21-1	TRBJ1-5
CASSSGGGRSTQPQHF	TRBV7-9	TRBJ1-5
CASSLVFGTKVETQYF	TRBV27	TRBJ2-5
CASSLPTGGSYEQFF	TRBV7-2	TRBJ2-1
CASSRDFQETQYF	TRBV7-7	TRBJ2-5